Listed below are T cell receptor beta chains from one sample, sequenced in a study of blood T cell repertoires in COVID-19. Generated by immunoSEQ multiplex PCR, the TCRdb table keeps only in-frame clones and is missing some. The table lists more than 130,000 clones, around 87% of them singletons. Sequenced: peripheral blood. Receptor source: a woman aged 40 to 50 with acute or convalescent COVID-19. CDR3s include the opening cysteine and the closing phenylalanine or tryptophan. Each record gives: clone size, V gene, J gene, D gene, CDR3 protein, CDR3 DNA. The D gene is left open where the match is weak. Not all rows give a size; the values are once, few, many and, for expanded clones, a class.

>-|TRBV9|TRBJ1-4|TRBD1
CASSPTRTGRDEKLFF
TGTGCCAGCAGCCCGACGAGGACAGGGAGGGATGAAAAACTGTTTTTT
>-|TRBV19|TRBJ1-2|-
CATSRDIATNYGYTF
TGTGCCACCTCGAGGGACATTGCCACTAACTATGGCTACACCTTC
>-|TRBV7-9|TRBJ1-3|-
CASSLGQAVGNTIYF
TGTGCCAGCAGCTTAGGGCAGGCCGTCGGAAACACCATATATTTT
>-|TRBV5-6|TRBJ1-2|-
CASSFLSFNYGYTF
TGTGCCAGCAGCTTTCTCAGTTTTAACTATGGCTACACCTTC
>-|TRBV3-1/TRBV3-2|TRBJ1-4|TRBD1
CASSQVRPGQGNEKLFF
TGTGCCAGCAGCCAAGTTAGACCGGGACAGGGTAATGAAAAACTGTTTTTT
>-|TRBV6-1|TRBJ2-3|TRBD1
CASSELPGQGTDTQYF
TGTGCCAGCAGTGAGCTACCGGGACAGGGCACAGATACGCAGTATTTT
>-|TRBV4-3|TRBJ2-3|TRBD2
CASSQEGLETDTQYF
TGCGCCAGCAGCCAAGAGGGACTAGAAACAGATACGCAGTATTTT
>-|TRBV19|TRBJ1-1|-
CASSMFSRRGGPYTEAFF
TGTGCCAGTAGTATGTTTTCGCGGAGAGGGGGTCCGTACACTGAAGCTTTCTTT
>-|TRBV7-8|TRBJ1-1|-
CASSTRQGRTEAFF
TGTGCCAGCAGCACACGACAAGGGAGAACTGAAGCTTTCTTT
>-|TRBV2|TRBJ2-5|TRBD2
CAILKPSGGETQYF
TGTGCCATCCTTAAGCCAAGCGGGGGGGAGACCCAGTACTTC
>once|TRBV11-2|TRBJ2-1|-
CASSFSGSYNEQFF
TGTGCCAGCAGCTTTAGCGGTTCCTACAATGAGCAGTTCTTC
>-|TRBV7-2|TRBJ2-3|-
CASSLDHYTQYF
TGTGCCAGCAGCTTAGACCACTATACGCAGTATTTT
>-|TRBV27|TRBJ1-2|TRBD1
CASSPGQGRGYGYTF
TGTGCCAGCAGTCCTGGACAGGGGAGGGGGTATGGCTACACCTTC
>-|TRBV24-1|TRBJ2-3|TRBD2
CATSTTSGVRPDTQYF
TGTGCCACCAGTACCACTAGCGGCGTCCGGCCAGATACGCAGTATTTT
>-|TRBV4-3|TRBJ2-2|TRBD2
CASSHSPSGEDTGELFF
TGCGCCAGCAGCCACTCCCCAAGCGGGGAGGACACCGGGGAGCTGTTTTTT
>-|TRBV21-1|TRBJ1-1|-
CASSDPQGGGTEAFF
TGTGCCAGCAGTGACCCACAGGGTGGCGGCACTGAAGCTTTCTTT
>-|TRBV27|TRBJ1-4|-
CASSFAGMEEKLFF
TGTGCCAGCAGTTTCGCCGGGATGGAGGAAAAACTGTTTTTT
>once|TRBV29-1|TRBJ1-2|-
CSVAQGNYGYTF
TGCAGCGTAGCCCAGGGCAACTATGGCTACACCTTC
>-|TRBV7-9|TRBJ2-7|-
CASQPRGTYEQYF
TGTGCCAGCCAGCCCCGAGGTACTTACGAGCAGTACTTC
>-|TRBV7-2|TRBJ2-7|-
CASSLRGGEDEQYF
TGTGCCAGCAGCTTAAGGGGGGGGGAGGACGAGCAGTACTTC
>-|TRBV20-1|TRBJ1-1|-
CSAVNRFEAFF
TGCAGTGCTGTCAACAGGTTTGAAGCTTTCTTT
>few|TRBV9|TRBJ1-1|-
CASSPPIQNTEAFF
TGTGCCAGCAGCCCCCCCATTCAGAACACTGAAGCTTTCTTT
>-|TRBV9|TRBJ1-1|-
CASSPQKEAFF
TGTGCCAGCAGCCCTCAGAAAGAAGCTTTCTTT
>-|TRBV5-1|TRBJ2-1|TRBD2
CASSTQAGGPLNEQFF
TGCGCCAGCAGCACTCAAGCGGGAGGGCCTTTGAATGAGCAGTTCTTC
>-|TRBV11-3|TRBJ1-2|-
CASSLGLRGNYGYTF
TGTGCCAGCAGCTTAGGTCTCAGGGGAAACTATGGCTACACCTTC
>-|TRBV27|TRBJ2-1|TRBD2
CASSPIAGGSSYNEQFF
TGTGCCAGCAGTCCGATAGCGGGGGGGAGCTCCTACAATGAGCAGTTCTTC
>-|TRBV7-2|TRBJ2-2|-
CASSPRQELFF
TGTGCCAGCAGCCCTCGACAGGAGCTGTTTTTT
>-|TRBV21-1|TRBJ2-2|-
CASFSVSRGDTGELFF
TGTGCCAGCTTTTCCGTGTCTCGGGGAGACACCGGGGAGCTGTTTTTT
>-|TRBV7-9|TRBJ1-4|-
CASSLGQSGEKLFF
TGTGCCAGCAGCTTAGGACAGTCCGGTGAAAAACTGTTTTTT
>-|TRBV6-2/TRBV6-3|TRBJ2-7|TRBD1
CASSYSTRTGTEQYF
TGTGCCAGCAGTTACTCAACCCGGACAGGGACCGAGCAGTACTTC
>once|TRBV28|TRBJ2-7|TRBD1
CASSNRDRGEQYF
TGTGCCAGCAGTAACCGGGACAGGGGCGAGCAGTACTTC
>-|TRBV7-3|TRBJ2-1|TRBD2
CASSAGLAYNEQFF
TGTGCCAGCAGCGCGGGACTAGCCTACAATGAGCAGTTCTTC
>once|TRBV9|TRBJ2-7|-
CASSPRDSTYEQYF
TGTGCCAGCAGCCCTCGGGACTCTACCTACGAGCAGTACTTC
>-|TRBV2|TRBJ2-3|-
CASSRESADTQYF
TGTGCCAGCAGCCGCGAATCCGCAGATACGCAGTATTTT
>-|TRBV9|TRBJ2-3|-
CASSHPPFRATTDTQYF
TGTGCCAGCAGCCACCCTCCCTTCAGGGCAACCACAGATACGCAGTATTTT
>-|TRBV14|TRBJ1-6|-
CASSQGHTLHF
TGTGCCAGCAGCCAAGGCCACACCCTCCACTTT
>-|TRBV6-2/TRBV6-3|TRBJ2-5|-
CASSYSTVLGTQYF
TGTGCCAGCAGTTACTCGACAGTTCTGGGGACCCAGTACTTC
>-|TRBV29-1|TRBJ1-1|-
CSVAAGVTEAFF
TGCAGCGTCGCCGCCGGGGTTACTGAAGCTTTCTTT